The 27 T cell receptor beta chains reported below all come from one sample, sequenced in a study of long-term antiretroviral therapy in people with HIV. Survey-level immunoSEQ v3.0 assays were run. Sequencing used immunoSEQ multiplex PCR; TCRdb keeps in-frame clones, though not all of them. The table shows 20,000 to 25,000 clones, with approximately 90% occurring only once. Sequenced material: unsorted PBMCs, taken 0.6 years after starting antiretroviral therapy. Receptors originate from a man aged 60 to 75 with HIV.

The rearrangement joins TRBV5-5 to TRBJ2-7, with TRBD2 identical over 9 bases. J was trimmed by 1 base and V by 4 bases; bases with no gene match: 6. From germline, CDR1 is SGHKS and CDR2 YYEKEE (reference sequence). The CDR3 is 15 residues long. CDR3 sequence: CASSLGLAPSYEQYF. In DNA, the CDR3 is TGTGCCAGCAGCCTCGGACTAGCGCCATCCTACGAGCAGTACTTC. The variable domain in full, completed from reference TRBV5-5 and TRBJ2-7, reads DAGVTQSPTHLIKTRGQQVTLRCSPISGHKSVSWYQQVLGQGPQFIFQYYEKEERGRGNFPDRFSARQFPNYSSELNVNALLLGDSALYLCASSLGLAPSYEQYFGPGTRLTVT.

The J gene is TRBJ1-2, the V gene TRBV30; D is unclear. The ends were cut back, 5 bases at V and 5 bases at J, with 18 bases in the middle. This CDR3 region has 14 residues. Looked up from germline, CDR1 is GTSNPN and CDR2 is SVGIG (reference sequence). The CDR3 nucleotides are TGTGCCTGGGACTGGACGGAGAACGTATATGGCTACACCTTC. It is translated as CAWDWTENVYGYTF. Based on the CDR3 plus reference TRBV30 and TRBJ1-2, the full variable domain is SQTIHQWPATLVQPVGSPLSLECTVEGTSNPNLYWYRQAAGRGLQLLFYSVGIGQISSEVPQNLSASRPQDRQFILSSKKLLLSDSGFYLCAWDWTENVYGYTFGSGTRLTVV.

This chain links TRBV7-2 with TRBJ2-7; 10 positions match TRBD2. Germline CDR1 is SGHTA and CDR2 is FQGNSA. The CDR3 runs to 14 residues. V was clipped by 7 bases and J by 6 bases; unmatched bases: 9. CDR3 sequence reads: CASTRLAGVSEQYF. CDR3 coding DNA: TGTGCCAGCACCAGGCTAGCGGGGGTAAGCGAGCAGTACTTC. Based on the CDR3 plus reference TRBV7-2 and TRBJ2-7, the full variable domain is GAGVSQSPSNKVTEKGKDVELRCDPISGHTALYWYRQSLGQGLEFLIYFQGNSAPDKSGLPSDRFSAERTGGSVSTLTIQRTQQEDSAVYLCASTRLAGVSEQYFGPGTRLTVT.

CDR3 in DNA: TGCAGCGTTGATCCGGGGATAGAGACCCAGTACTTC. Protein sequence: CSVDPGIETQYF. The gene calls are TRBV29-1 and TRBJ2-5, with D possibly TRBD2 on 5 matching bases. Per germline, CDR1 SQVTM and CDR2 ANQGSEA. With 3 bases removed from V and 4 bases from J, the gap between germline ends came to 9 bases. The CDR3 sequence is 12 residues long.

This clone was detected a few times. The chain couples TRBV10-3 to TRBJ2-6; D unclear. This CDR3 region has 16 residues. V lost 3 bases and J lost 0, with 9 bases in between. The germline gives CDR1 ENHRY, CDR2 SYGVKD. DNA of the CDR3: TGTGCCATCAGTGATTGGGGTGGCTCTGGGGCCAACGTCCTGACTTTC. It translates to CAISDWGGSGANVLTF.

The rearrangement joins TRBV5-1 to TRBJ2-7; no clear D. Germline CDR1 SGHRS, CDR2 YFSETQ. CDR3 size: 14 residues. V was cut by 0 bases and J by 5 bases, with 12 bases left in between. The DNA for the CDR3 is TGCGCCAGCAGCTTGGGCACTCCCGCCGACGAGCAGTACTTC. This gives the protein CASSLGTPADEQYF. The complete variable domain, with remaining parts taken from reference TRBV5-1 and TRBJ2-7, reads KAGVTQTPRYLIKTRGQQVTLSCSPISGHRSVSWYQQTPGQGLQFLFEYFSETQRNKGNFPGRFSGRQFSNSRSEMNVSTLELGDSALYLCASSLGTPADEQYFGPGTRLTVT.

This clone was counted only a few times. V usage is TRBV19 and J usage is TRBJ2-2, with D possibly matching TRBD1 (5 bases). The germline gives CDR1 LNHDA, CDR2 SQIVND (reference sequence). The ends were cut back, 9 bases at V and 8 bases at J, with 13 bases in the middle. This CDR3 region has 12 residues. CDR3 nucleotide sequence: TGTGCCAGCGGTCAGGGTTCTGGGGAGCTGTTTTTT. This codes for CASGQGSGELFF.

The chain has TRBV13 and TRBJ2-1, with D perhaps matching TRBD1 (7 bases). CDR3 length: 18 residues. The germline V and J ends were trimmed by 3 bases and 0 bases, with 18 bases remaining between them. From germline, CDR1 is PRHDT and CDR2 FYEKMQ (reference sequence). CDR3 in amino acids: CASSFRDSPGSSYNEQFF. The DNA for the CDR3 is TGTGCCAGCAGCTTCAGGGACAGTCCCGGGAGCTCCTACAATGAGCAGTTCTTC.

The chain carries TRBV27 and TRBJ1-1; 11 positions agree with TRBD1. CDR3 length: 15 amino acids. Germline lookup yields CDR1 MNHEY and CDR2 SMNVEV (reference sequence). Trimming cost V 11 bases and J 5 bases; bases outside gene matches: 13. The CDR3, as DNA: TGTGCCGCCCTTAGGACAGGGGGCGCATGGACTGAAGCTTTCTTT. Its translation is CAALRTGGAWTEAFF.

The chain couples TRBV27 to TRBJ2-7; no definite D call. The CDR3 extends over 13 amino acids. V lost 3 bases and J 1 base, leaving 7 bases between the germline ends. Germline V CDR1 and CDR2: MNHEY, SMNVEV (reference sequence). The DNA of the CDR3 is TGTGCCAGCAGTTTGTACCCATCCTACGAGCAGTACTTC. Protein sequence: CASSLYPSYEQYF.

J is TRBJ1-1 and V is TRBV30; TRBD1 is a possible D gene (5 bases). V gave up 5 bases and J gave up 4 bases, with 20 bases separating them. Germline CDR1 GTSNPN, CDR2 SVGIG (reference sequence). This CDR3 is 15 amino acids long. For the CDR3, the DNA is TGTGCCTGGGATAAAAACAGGAATTCGGGCACTGAAGCTTTCTTT. Encoded protein: CAWDKNRNSGTEAFF.

The genes are TRBV14 and TRBJ1-3; D is unclear. The CDR3 is 15 residues long. V was trimmed by 3 bases and J by 4 bases, leaving 13 bases between them. Germline CDR1 SGHDN, CDR2 FVKESK. The CDR3 region is CASSQPGAYGNTIYF. CDR3 coding DNA: TGTGCCAGCAGCCAGCCGGGTGCCTACGGAAACACCATATATTTT.

The V and J genes are TRBV5-1 and TRBJ2-7; the match to TRBD1 covers 8 bases. This CDR3 is 15 amino acids long. With 2 bases clipped from V and 2 bases from J, the junction kept 6 bases outside the gene matches. CDR1 SGHRS and CDR2 YFSETQ come from the germline V gene. CDR3 nucleotide sequence: TGCGCCAGCAGCTTAAAGGGGGACAGGACCTACGAGCAGTACTTC. Protein product: CASSLKGDRTYEQYF.

This chain joins TRBV10-2 and TRBJ2-1; 8 bases line up with TRBD2. V lost 5 bases to trimming and J lost 6 bases; unmatched junction nucleotides: 3. Germline CDR1 and CDR2: WSHSY and SAAADI. The CDR3 loop spans 13 amino acids. DNA for the CDR3: TGCGCCAGCAGTCCGGGACTAGGCAATGAGCAGTTCTTC. Translated: CASSPGLGNEQFF.

The chain employs TRBV5-4 and TRBJ2-7; 9 bases are a match to TRBD1. CDR3 length: 15 amino acids. Trimming at V came to 3 bases and at J to 4 bases, leaving 8 bases not matched to a gene. Germline assignment: CDR1 SGHNT and CDR2 YYREEE (reference sequence). The CDR3 reads CASSSPGQGWYEQYF. Written as DNA, the CDR3 is TGTGCCAGCAGCTCGCCGGGACAGGGTTGGTACGAGCAGTACTTC.

The genes are TRBV5-1 and TRBJ2-2, with D possibly being TRBD1 (6 bases). The CDR3 sequence is 18 residues long. The germline V gene encodes CDR1 SGHRS and CDR2 YFSETQ. Trimming stripped 0 bases from V and 4 bases from J, with 19 bases between. CDR3 sequence: CASSLVGSGRGRTGELFF. As DNA, the CDR3 is TGCGCCAGCAGCTTGGTGGGGTCAGGCAGGGGCCGCACCGGGGAGCTGTTTTTT.

The chain couples TRBV19 to TRBJ2-1, with 10 bases that match TRBD2. Trimming cost V 3 bases and J 8 bases; bases outside gene matches: 7. The length of the CDR3 is 15 residues. Germline values: CDR1 LNHDA, CDR2 SQIVND (reference sequence). The CDR3 protein is CASSMGSGGSDEQFF. For the CDR3, the DNA is TGTGCCAGTAGTATGGGTAGCGGGGGGAGCGATGAGCAGTTCTTC.

The chain carries TRBV2 and TRBJ1-5; 7 nucleotides line up with TRBD1. Germline loops: CDR1 SNHLY, CDR2 FYNNEI. The J segment lost 2 bases and the V segment lost 6 bases, leaving 16 bases of the junction unmatched. The CDR3 sequence is 18 residues long. For the CDR3, the DNA is TGTGCCAGCAGCGGGGGACAGCTTGGCCCGAGGGGCAATCAGCCCCAGCATTTT. This sequence encodes CASSGGQLGPRGNQPQHF.

This rearrangement joins TRBV7-9 to TRBJ1-3, with D maybe TRBD1 (6 bases). This CDR3 region has 15 residues. V lost 5 bases and J lost 0, with 11 bases in between. Germline CDR1 is SEHNR and CDR2 is FQNEAQ (reference sequence). The CDR3 loop reads CASSLGQNSGNTIYF. The DNA of the CDR3 is TGTGCCAGCAGCCTGGGACAAAACTCTGGAAACACCATATATTTT.

This clone appeared a few times. This chain links TRBV30 with TRBJ1-5; 11 bases agree with TRBD1. Germline V gene data show CDR1 as GTSNPN and CDR2 as SVGIG (reference sequence). J was trimmed by 4 bases and V by 0 bases; bases with no gene match: 2. The CDR3 loop spans 15 amino acids. CDR3 amino acids: CAWSVWDRGNQPQHF. CDR3 nucleotides: TGTGCCTGGAGTGTTTGGGACAGGGGGAATCAGCCCCAGCATTTT. Variable domain in full (rest from reference TRBV30 and TRBJ1-5): SQTIHQWPATLVQPVGSPLSLECTVEGTSNPNLYWYRQAAGRGLQLLFYSVGIGQISSEVPQNLSASRPQDRQFILSSKKLLLSDSGFYLCAWSVWDRGNQPQHFGDGTRLSIL.

The CDR3 nucleotides are TGTGCCAGCAGTACCCTCAGTAGTGCCGGAATTCTTCGCGAGCAGTACTTC. Translation gives CASSTLSSAGILREQYF. The chain carries TRBV28 and TRBJ2-7; no clear D. V was cut by 5 bases and J by 6 bases, with 26 bases left in between. Germline assignment: CDR1 MDHEN and CDR2 SYDVKM. This CDR3 is built from 17 residues. The full variable domain, with the rest looked up from reference TRBV28 and TRBJ2-7, is DVKVTQSSRYLVKRTGEKVFLECVQDMDHENMFWYRQDPGLGLRLIYFSYDVKMKEKGDIPEGYSVSREKKERFSLILESASTNQTSMYLCASSTLSSAGILREQYFGPGTRLTVT.

The rearrangement links TRBV6-1 to TRBJ2-7; TRBD1 aligns across 7 bases. This CDR3 has 14 residues. From germline, CDR1 is MNHNS and CDR2 SASEGT. Trimming at V came to 6 bases and at J to 0 bases, leaving 5 bases not matched to a gene. The DNA of the CDR3 is TGTGCCAGCAGGGCTACAGGGGCCTCCTACGAGCAGTACTTC. Encoded protein: CASRATGASYEQYF.

V and J are TRBV21-1 and TRBJ1-2; whether TRBD1, the table's D call, matches the DNA was not checked. TRBV21-1 is labeled a pseudogene. This CDR3 region has 16 residues. The CDR3 is CASSIIHRDRSYGYTF. The CDR3 DNA reads as TGTGCCAGCAGCATAATTCACCGGGACAGATCTTATGGCTACACCTTC.

The chain recombines TRBV28 with TRBJ1-2; no definite D call. The CDR3 totals 13 residues. Between the trimmed V and J ends, which lost 6 bases and 0 bases, there was a span of 8 bases. Germline V gene data show CDR1 as MDHEN and CDR2 as SYDVKM. In nucleotides, the CDR3 is TGTGCCAGCAGGGAAGGCGCTAACTATGGCTACACCTTC. Translation gives CASREGANYGYTF.

Only one count was recorded for this clone. The chain links TRBV5-5 to TRBJ2-7; no clear D. V was trimmed by 0 bases and J by 1 base, leaving 8 bases between them. The CDR3 length is 14 residues. Germline V lookup: CDR1 SGHKS, CDR2 YYEKEE (reference sequence). The CDR3 nucleotides read TGTGCCAGCAGCTTGGAATTCGAGTCCTACGAGCAGTACTTC. Amino acids: CASSLEFESYEQYF.

The V and J genes are TRBV30 and TRBJ1-2; D not resolved. V lost 3 bases to trimming and J lost 7 bases, with 18 bases between them. CDR1 is GTSNPN and CDR2 is SVGIG in the germline V gene (reference sequence). CDR3 length equals 14 residues. CDR3 coding DNA: TGTGCCTGGAGGGTTAGCGGGAGTAGTCTTGGCTACACCTTC. Protein: CAWRVSGSSLGYTF.

In its sample, this clone was seen once. This sequence joins TRBV5-1 and TRBJ1-3, with D possibly matching TRBD1 (5 bases). Germline values: CDR1 SGHRS, CDR2 YFSETQ. The CDR3 loop spans 17 amino acids. The V end lost 3 bases, the J end lost 0 bases, and 16 bases lay between the germline ends. CDR3 amino acids: CASSSGTPKSSGNTIYF. The CDR3 bases are TGCGCCAGCAGCTCCGGGACTCCAAAAAGCTCTGGAAACACCATATATTTT.